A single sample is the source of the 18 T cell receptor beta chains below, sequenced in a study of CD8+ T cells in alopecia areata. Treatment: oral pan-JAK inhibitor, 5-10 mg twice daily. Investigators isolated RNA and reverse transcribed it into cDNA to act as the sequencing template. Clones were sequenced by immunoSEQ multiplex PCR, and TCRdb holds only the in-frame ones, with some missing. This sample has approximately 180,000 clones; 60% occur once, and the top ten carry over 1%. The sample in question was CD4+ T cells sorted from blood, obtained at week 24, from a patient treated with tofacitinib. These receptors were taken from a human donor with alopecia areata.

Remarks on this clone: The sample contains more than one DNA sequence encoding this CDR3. The CDR3 protein is CAWSSGGNQPQHF. The CDR3, as DNA: TGTGCCTGGAGTTCCGGGGGGAATCAGCCCCAGCATTTT. V gene TRBV30 combines with J gene TRBJ1-5, with D tentatively TRBD1 (5 bases). Trimming removed 2 bases from V and 4 bases from J, with 9 bases in between. Germline V lookup: CDR1 GTSNPN, CDR2 SVGIG (reference sequence). The CDR3 has 13 amino acids. The whole variable domain, remainder taken from reference TRBV30 and TRBJ1-5, is SQTIHQWPATLVQPVGSPLSLECTVEGTSNPNLYWYRQAAGRGLQLLFYSVGIGQISSEVPQNLSASRPQDRQFILSSKKLLLSDSGFYLCAWSSGGNQPQHFGDGTRLSIL.

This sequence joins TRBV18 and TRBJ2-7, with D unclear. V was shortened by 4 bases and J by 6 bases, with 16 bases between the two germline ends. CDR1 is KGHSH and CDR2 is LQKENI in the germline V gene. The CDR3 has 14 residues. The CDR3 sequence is CASSQVQLLGEQYF. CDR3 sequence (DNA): TGTGCCAGCTCACAGGTACAGCTCTTGGGCGAGCAGTACTTC.

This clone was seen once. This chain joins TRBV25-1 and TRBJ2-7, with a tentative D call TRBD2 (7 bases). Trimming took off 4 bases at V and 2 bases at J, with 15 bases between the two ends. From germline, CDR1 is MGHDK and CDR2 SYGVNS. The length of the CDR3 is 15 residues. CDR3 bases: TGTGCCAGCAGTGGAGGGGGGGCGCAAGCCTACGAGCAGTACTTC. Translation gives CASSGGGAQAYEQYF.

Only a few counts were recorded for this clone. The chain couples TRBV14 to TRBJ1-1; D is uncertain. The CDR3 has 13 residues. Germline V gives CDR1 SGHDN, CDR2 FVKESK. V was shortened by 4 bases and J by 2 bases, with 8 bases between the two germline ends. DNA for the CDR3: TGTGCCAGCAGCCCCGGTACCAACACTGAAGCTTTCTTT. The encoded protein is CASSPGTNTEAFF.

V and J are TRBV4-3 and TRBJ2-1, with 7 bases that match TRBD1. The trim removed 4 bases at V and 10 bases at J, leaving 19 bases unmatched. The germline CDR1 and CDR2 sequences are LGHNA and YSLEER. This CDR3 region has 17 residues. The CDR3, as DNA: TGCGCCAGCAGCCTCCGAAGGCCAGGGGGAATAGTGCTGGAGCAGTTCTTC. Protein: CASSLRRPGGIVLEQFF.

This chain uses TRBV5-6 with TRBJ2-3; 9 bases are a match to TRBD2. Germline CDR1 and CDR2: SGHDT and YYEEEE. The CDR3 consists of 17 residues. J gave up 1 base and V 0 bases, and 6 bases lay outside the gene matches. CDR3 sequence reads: CASSLGGAGGRTDTQYF. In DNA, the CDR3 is TGTGCCAGCAGCTTGGGAGGAGCGGGGGGACGCACAGATACGCAGTATTTT.

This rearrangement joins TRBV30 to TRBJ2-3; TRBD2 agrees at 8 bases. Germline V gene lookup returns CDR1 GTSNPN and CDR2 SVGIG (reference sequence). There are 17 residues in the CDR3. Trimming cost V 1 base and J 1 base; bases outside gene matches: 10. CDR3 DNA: TGTGCCTGGAGTGGTCTACGGGGGGGCGGCCGCACAGATACGCAGTATTTT. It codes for CAWSGLRGGGRTDTQYF.

CDR3 nucleotide sequence: TGTGCCTGGAGTAAACTAGCGGGAACCTACAATGAGCAGTTCTTC. Its translation: CAWSKLAGTYNEQFF. The rearrangement joins TRBV30 to TRBJ2-1, with 10 positions matching TRBD2. This CDR3 region has 15 residues. The junction had 3 bases not matched to a gene; V was cut back by 2 bases and J by 2 bases. The germline V gene encodes CDR1 GTSNPN and CDR2 SVGIG (reference sequence).

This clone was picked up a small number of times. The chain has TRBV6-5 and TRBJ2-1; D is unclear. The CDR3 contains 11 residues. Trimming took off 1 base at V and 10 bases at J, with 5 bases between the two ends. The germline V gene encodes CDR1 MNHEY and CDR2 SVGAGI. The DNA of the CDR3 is TGTGCCAGCAGTTACTTGGCGGAGCAGTTCTTC. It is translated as CASSYLAEQFF.

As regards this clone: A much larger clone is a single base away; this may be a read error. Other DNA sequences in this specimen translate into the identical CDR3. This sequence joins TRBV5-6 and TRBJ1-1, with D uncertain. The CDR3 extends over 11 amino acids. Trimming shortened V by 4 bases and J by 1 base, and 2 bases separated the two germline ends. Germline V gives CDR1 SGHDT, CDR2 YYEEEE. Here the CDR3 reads CASSRNTEAFF. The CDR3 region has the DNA TGTGCCAGCAGCCGGAACACTGAAGCTTTCTTT.

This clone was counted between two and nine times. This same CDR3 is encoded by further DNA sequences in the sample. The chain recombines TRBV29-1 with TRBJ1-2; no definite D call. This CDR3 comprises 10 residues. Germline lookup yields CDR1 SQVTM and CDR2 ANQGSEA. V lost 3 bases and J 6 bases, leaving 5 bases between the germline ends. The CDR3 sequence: CSVEADGYTF. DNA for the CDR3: TGCAGCGTTGAGGCGGATGGCTACACCTTC.

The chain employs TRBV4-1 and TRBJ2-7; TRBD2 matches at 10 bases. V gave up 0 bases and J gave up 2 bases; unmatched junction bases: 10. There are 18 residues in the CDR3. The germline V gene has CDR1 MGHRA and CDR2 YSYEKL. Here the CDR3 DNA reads TGCGCCAGCAGCCAAGAGGGGCTAGCGGGGGCACAACCCTACGAGCAGTACTTC. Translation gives CASSQEGLAGAQPYEQYF.

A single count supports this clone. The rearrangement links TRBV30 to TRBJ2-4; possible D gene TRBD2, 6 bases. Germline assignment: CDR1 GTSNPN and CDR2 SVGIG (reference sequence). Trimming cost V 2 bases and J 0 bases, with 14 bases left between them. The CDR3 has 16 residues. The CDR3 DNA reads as TGTGCCTGGAGTTTCGGGGGTTTGGTAGCCAAAAACATTCAGTACTTC. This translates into CAWSFGGLVAKNIQYF.

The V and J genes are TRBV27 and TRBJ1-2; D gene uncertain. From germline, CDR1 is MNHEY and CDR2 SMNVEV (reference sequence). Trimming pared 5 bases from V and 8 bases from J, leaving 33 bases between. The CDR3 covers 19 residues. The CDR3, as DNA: TGTGCCAGCAGTCCCAGTGGTACTCTGATCCCCCCGACTGCCAGGGGCTACACCTTC. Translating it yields CASSPSGTLIPPTARGYTF.

The CDR3 sequence: CAWSVGGPGRANVLTF. The CDR3 DNA follows: TGTGCCTGGAGTGTAGGGGGCCCGGGGAGGGCCAACGTCCTGACTTTC. The chain combines TRBV30 with TRBJ2-6; 7 bases match TRBD1. V lost 0 bases and J lost 5; bases outside the gene matches: 7. The germline CDR1 and CDR2 sequences are GTSNPN and SVGIG (reference sequence). The CDR3 has 16 residues. Looking up the rest from reference TRBV30 and TRBJ2-6 gives the full variable domain: SQTIHQWPATLVQPVGSPLSLECTVEGTSNPNLYWYRQAAGRGLQLLFYSVGIGQISSEVPQNLSASRPQDRQFILSSKKLLLSDSGFYLCAWSVGGPGRANVLTFGAGSRLTVL.

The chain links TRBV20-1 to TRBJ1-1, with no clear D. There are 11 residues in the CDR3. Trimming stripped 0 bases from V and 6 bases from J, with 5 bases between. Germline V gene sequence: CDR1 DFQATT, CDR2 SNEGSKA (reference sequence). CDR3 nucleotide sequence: TGCAGTGCTAGAGACGTACCTGAAGCTTTCTTT. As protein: CSARDVPEAFF.

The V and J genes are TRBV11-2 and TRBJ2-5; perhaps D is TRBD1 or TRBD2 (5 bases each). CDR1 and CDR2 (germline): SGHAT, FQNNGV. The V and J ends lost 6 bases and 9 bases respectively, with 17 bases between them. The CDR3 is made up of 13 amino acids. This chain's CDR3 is CASSTRDPGAQYF. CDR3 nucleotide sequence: TGTGCCAGCAGTACCCGGGACCCCGGGGCCCAGTACTTC.

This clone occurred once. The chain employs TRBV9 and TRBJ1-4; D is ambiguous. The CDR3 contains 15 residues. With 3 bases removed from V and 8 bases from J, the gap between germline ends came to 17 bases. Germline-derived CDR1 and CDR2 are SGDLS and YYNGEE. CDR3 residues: CASSERRGGSEKLFF. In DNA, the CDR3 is TGTGCCAGCAGCGAGAGGCGGGGAGGGAGCGAAAAACTGTTTTTT.